This TCR beta chain came from a study of cytomegalovirus exposure and HLA in healthy donors. Study in general: Earlier results showed roughly 120 million unique TCR beta sequences derived from 150 million to 200 million T cells. Study outcomes and limitations: Despite most TCR sequences being rare, some public TCRs occurred in many donors. TCR beta sequences numbering around 15,000 were associated with HLA alleles at 0.05 false discovery rate in a later analysis.

Unrecorded immune exposure was likely among donors, who were nominally healthy when sampled. Primers for the PCR totalled 60 Vbeta and 13 Jbeta. Assay: immunoSEQ multiplex PCR; the TCRdb copy retains only in-frame clones and omits some. The sample table sets out about 200,000 clones. To note about this clone: The antigen remains undetermined.

Input material: PBMCs. This clonotype was sampled from a girl aged 2-10 years in good health and CMV-seropositive.

In DNA, the CDR3 is TGTGCCGGCACCTCGGGACAGGGGAAAAACTATGGCTACACCTTC. It encodes CAGTSGQGKNYGYTF. This chain joins TRBV19 and TRBJ1-2, with 10 bases matching TRBD1. The germline CDR1 and CDR2 sequences are LNHDA and SQIVND (reference sequence). V lost 11 bases, J lost 2 bases, and 11 bases stayed unmatched. This CDR3 has 15 amino acids.